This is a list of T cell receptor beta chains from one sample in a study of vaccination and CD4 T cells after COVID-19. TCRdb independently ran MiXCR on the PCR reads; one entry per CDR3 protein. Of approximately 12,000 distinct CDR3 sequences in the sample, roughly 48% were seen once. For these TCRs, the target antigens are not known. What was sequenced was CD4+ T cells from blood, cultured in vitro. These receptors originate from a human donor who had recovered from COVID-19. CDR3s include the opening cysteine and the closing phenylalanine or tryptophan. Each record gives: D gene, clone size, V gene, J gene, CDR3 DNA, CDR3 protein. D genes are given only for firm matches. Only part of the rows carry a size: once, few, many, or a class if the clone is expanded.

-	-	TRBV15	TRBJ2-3	TGTGCCACCAGTTCCCTAGGGGGAACCCCCACAGATACGCAGTATTTT	CATSSLGGTPTDTQYF
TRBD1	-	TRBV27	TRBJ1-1	TGTGCCAGCAGTGCCGGGACAGGGTGGGGTGACACTGAAGCTTTCTTT	CASSAGTGWGDTEAFF
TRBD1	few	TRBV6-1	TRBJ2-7	TGTGCCAGCAGTAACCGGGACAGCTACGAGCAGTACTTC	CASSNRDSYEQYF
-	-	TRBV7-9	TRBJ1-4	TGTGCCAGCAGCTTCTCCGACAGACTGGAAAAACTGTTTTTT	CASSFSDRLEKLFF
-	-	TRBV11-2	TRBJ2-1	TGTGCCAGCAGCCCCCGGTTGTACAATGAGCAGTTCTTC	CASSPRLYNEQFF
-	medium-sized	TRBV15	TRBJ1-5	TGTGCCACCAGCAGAGATCTAGGCAGTTATCAGCCCCAGCATTTT	CATSRDLGSYQPQHF
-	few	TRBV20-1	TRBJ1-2	TGCAGTGCTAGTCTCGTCAGGGGCTATGGCTACACCTTC	CSASLVRGYGYTF
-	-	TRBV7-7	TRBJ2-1	TGTGCTAGCAGCCAAGGTGGGGGAAGAATGGAGCAGTTCTTC	CASSQGGGRMEQFF
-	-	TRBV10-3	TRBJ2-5	TGTGCCATCAGTGAGTTAGGCCCTTCCTTGACAGGGACCCAGTACTTC	CAISELGPSLTGTQYF
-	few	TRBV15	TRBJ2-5	TGTGCCACCAGCAGAGATGGCCGGGAGACCCAGTACTTC	CATSRDGRETQYF
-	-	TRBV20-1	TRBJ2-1	TGCAGTGCTTTCGGGGGAGGGGGATATCGGATACACAATGAGCAGTTCTTC	CSAFGGGGYRIHNEQFF
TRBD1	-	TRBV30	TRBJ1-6	TGTGCCTGGAGTGTAAGAGGGGGCCGGGGCTCACCCCTCCACTTT	CAWSVRGGRGSPLHF
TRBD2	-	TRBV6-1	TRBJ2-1	TGTGCCAGCTCCCTGGGGGGTAGCGGGAACTTC	CASSLGGSGNF
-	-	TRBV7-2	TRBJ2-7	TGTGCCAGCAGCCCCCCTGGGGGGACCTCCTACGAGCAGTACTTC	CASSPPGGTSYEQYF
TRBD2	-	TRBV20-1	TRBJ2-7	TGCAGTGCTAGAGACCCCAGGGGGACTAGCGGGAGCGATGGGGACTTC	CSARDPRGTSGSDGDF
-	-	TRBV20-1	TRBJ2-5	TGCAGTGCTATCCCCATGGCGGGGTCCGAGACCCAGTACTTC	CSAIPMAGSETQYF
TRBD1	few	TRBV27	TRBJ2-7	TGTGCCAGCAGTTTTTCTCGGGACAGATCGCTCCCCTACGAGCAGTACTTC	CASSFSRDRSLPYEQYF
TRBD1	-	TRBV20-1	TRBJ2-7	TGCAGTGCTAGACGGGACAGGGGAGCTTACGAGCAGTACTTC	CSARRDRGAYEQYF
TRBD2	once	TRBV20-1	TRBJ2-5	TGCAGTGCTAGGACGAGCGGGAGTGCGGGAGAGACCCAGTACTTC	CSARTSGSAGETQYF
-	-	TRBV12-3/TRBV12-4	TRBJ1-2	TGTGCCAGCAGACCCGGGACGGTAAACTATGGCTACACCTTC	CASRPGTVNYGYTF
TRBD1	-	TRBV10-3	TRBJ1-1	TGTGTCATCAGTAGACAGGGGGGGAACACTGAAGCTTTCTTT	CVISRQGGNTEAFF
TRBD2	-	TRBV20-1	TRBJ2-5	TGCAGTGCTTGGACTAGCGGGAGAAAAGAGACCCAGTACTTC	CSAWTSGRKETQYF
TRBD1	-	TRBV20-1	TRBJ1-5	TGCAGTGCAAATCCGGGACAGGGGGCGAGTCAGCCCCAGCATTTT	CSANPGQGASQPQHF
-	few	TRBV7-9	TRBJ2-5	TGTGCCAGCAGCTTATCTTCCCCCTTAACGGAGACCCAGTACTTC	CASSLSSPLTETQYF
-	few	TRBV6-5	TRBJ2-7	TGTGCCAGCAGTTACTCAGGGACAACCTTCTCCTACGAGCAGTACTTC	CASSYSGTTFSYEQYF
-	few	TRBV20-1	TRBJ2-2	TGCAGTGCTAGACGCCGGGGAAATAGCGGGGAGCTGTTTTTT	CSARRRGNSGELFF
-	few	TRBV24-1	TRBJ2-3	TGTGCCACCAGTGGGATTTCCGGGGCCACAGATACGCAGTATTTT	CATSGISGATDTQYF
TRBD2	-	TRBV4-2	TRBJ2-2	TGTGCCAGCAGCCAAGATTTTCTAGCGGACACCGGGGAGCTGTTTTTT	CASSQDFLADTGELFF
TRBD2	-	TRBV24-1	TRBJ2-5	TGTGCCACCAGTGCCCCCTGGGGGACTAGCCAAGAGACCCAGTACTTC	CATSAPWGTSQETQYF
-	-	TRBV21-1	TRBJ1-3	TGTGCCAGCAGCCCACGGGTTCGTAGCTCTGGAAACACCATATATTTT	CASSPRVRSSGNTIYF
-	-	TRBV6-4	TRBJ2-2	TGTGCCAGTCGCCCGGACCCGAACACCGGGGAGCTGTTTTTT	CASRPDPNTGELFF
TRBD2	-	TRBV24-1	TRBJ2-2	TGTGCCACCAGTGACGTGACTAGCGGGAGGGCCTTGGCCGGGGAGCTGTTTTTT	CATSDVTSGRALAGELFF
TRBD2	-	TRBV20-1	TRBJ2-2	TGCAGTGCCGGGTTGCGGGAGGGCCGTGGAACCGGGGAGCTGTTTTTT	CSAGLREGRGTGELFF
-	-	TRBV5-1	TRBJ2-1	TGCGCCAGCAGCTCTATTGGCGGAAAATCCTACAATGAGCAGTTCTTC	CASSSIGGKSYNEQFF
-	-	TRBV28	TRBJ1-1	TGTGCCAGCAGTCCTGGGAGGAACACTGAAGCTTTCTTT	CASSPGRNTEAFF
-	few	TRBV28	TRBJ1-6	TGTGCCAGCAGTTCATTCTGGCCCCCCATCGGGGCGCCTAGCACCTATAATTCACCCCTCCACTTT	CASSSFWPPIGAPSTYNSPLHF
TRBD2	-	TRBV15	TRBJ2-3	TGTGCCACCAGCATAAGCGGACTAGGGGCAGATACGCAGTATTTT	CATSISGLGADTQYF
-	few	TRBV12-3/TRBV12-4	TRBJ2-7	TGTGCCAGCAGTTTGAGGAACGAGCAGTACTTC	CASSLRNEQYF
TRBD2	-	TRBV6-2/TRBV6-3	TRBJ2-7	TGTGCCAGCAGCAGGACTAGCAGCTCCTACGAGCAGTACTTC	CASSRTSSSYEQYF
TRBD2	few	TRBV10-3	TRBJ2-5	TGTGCCATCAGTGAGTCACGGGGAGGGAGAGAGACCCAGTACTTC	CAISESRGGRETQYF